This record covers a single T cell receptor beta chain. Which antigen it targets is not known. No much larger clonotype is one base removed from it; base qualities were not supplied. Every donor was a healthy Caucasian. Three pairs of female monozygotic twins, all aged 18 to 29 years, made up the twin cohort. Peripheral blood mononuclear cells were the source from which RNA for the TCR libraries was isolated. CDR1 and CDR2 were assigned from the germline V gene (reference sequence) as LGHDT and YNNKEL. From its cysteine to its phenylalanine, the CDR3 spans 16 amino acids. Left in the record is the CDR3 DNA by itself, 48 bases read in frame from the first base. V is reduced by 1 base and J by 7 bases, leaving a spacing of 14 bases between them. The method was 5' RACE. TCRdb names Illumina HiSeq 2000 as the instrument used. Template switching added a universal primer binding site, and the final cDNA carried a unique molecular identifier that allowed TCR cDNA molecules to be counted accurately. First-strand cDNA for TCR alpha and beta chains was synthesized from specific primers in the conserved constant-segment region. To control for contamination, every cDNA library was double barcoded, receiving both a SMART-Mk sample barcode and Illumina barcodes. TruSeq adapter sequences, together with Illumina sample barcodes, were added in two successive PCR steps. The TCR alpha and beta cDNA libraries were sequenced on the Illumina HiSeq platform using custom primers. The source study handled its data this way. Unique molecular identifiers were extracted from raw reads with MiGEC, and CDR3 positions were determined with MiXCR. For each individual, recombination models were inferred using an EM algorithm with the repgenHMM and IGoR tools. Shared clonotypes were analyzed with the tcR package in R, and sharing was normalized by the product of cloneset sizes. Out-of-frame nonproductive sequences were analyzed to study raw recombination free of thymic and clonal selection effects. Clones were called with MiXCR by TCRdb after fastp trimmed the public reads at Q25, and only in-frame beta chains were retained. Duplicate CDR3 protein sequences are folded into a single record with the most common DNA and genes. The V and J calls were determined by TCRdb, not by the authors. The sample has some 690,000 distinct CDR3 sequences on record, 20% to 25% of them singletons. The ten largest clonotypes hold about 4.3% of the sample.

This sample is drawn from a study of identical twins (dated by TCRdb to the mid-2010s). At the level of the whole study: To test whether fetal clonotypes persist, this study deep-sequenced TCR alpha and beta repertoires from monozygotic twins, from unrelated adults of various ages, and from cord blood. To rule out contamination, the twin experiments were replicated at different times with different library preparation protocols.

Study-wide findings and limitations: Recombination models systematically underestimated out-of-frame TCR alpha sharing in monozygotic twins but agreed with sharing between unrelated individuals. Abundant cord blood beta clonotypes carried fewer insertions; young adult naive repertoires showed a weaker similar trend, while memory repertoires showed none. Out-of-frame TCR alpha sequences shared between twins showed an excess of low generation-probability sequences compared with coincidental sharing between unrelated individuals. Zero-insertion analyses could be partly confounded by invariant T cells such as MAIT and iNKT, although diverse VJ usage argued against such confounding for most clonotypes. Excess twin sharing in beta out-of-frame sequences was weaker because fewer shared sequences lowered the signal-to-noise ratio. Because the same donors could not be followed over many years, the conclusions relied on cross-sectional statistical analysis.

These records were also assigned to another study, of T cells expressing NK-cell markers. As that second paper reports: Three sorted T-cell subsets (CD3+CD56+NKG2C+, CD3+CD56+NKG2C- and CD3+CD56-NKG2C+) from 7 to 9 donors had their TCR beta-chain repertoires profiled. Seven of the eight sequenced donors were HCMV-seropositive and one was HCMV-seronegative. To restrict sorting to alphabetaTCR-expressing T cells, an anti-gammadeltaTCR antibody was added in several experiments. In over 5 donors, the dominant CD3+CD56+NKG2C+ clonotypes were among the top 10 CD8+ clonotypes and accounted for about 1.0-7.5% of CD8+ T cells. Those dominant clonotypes were again the most abundant among CD3+CD56-NKG2C+ cells in several donors, at 28.3-60.1%. Whether the expanded NKG2C-expressing T cell clones were specific for HCMV antigens remained unclear. The study sequenced eight donors, all healthy volunteers chosen at random: three men and five women. HCMV-specific IgG was detected in serum with a commercial ELISA kit to determine HCMV serostatus. Bulk peripheral blood T-cell repertoires were additionally sequenced from unsorted PBMC for several donors. Reads were demultiplexed and grouped by UMI with MIGEC, and clonotypes were assembled and quantified with MiTCR. To remove erroneous sequences, TCR cDNA sequences were retained only when supported by two or more reads. Downstream repertoire analysis used the tcR package, and clonotypes were matched across fractions by CDR3 nucleotide sequence plus V segment. Antigen specificity was annotated against VDJdb with VDJmatch, allowing one amino acid substitution in CDR3.

What was sequenced was PBMCs. The chain employs TRBV3-1 and TRBJ1-6, with an unclear D gene assignment. This sequence was found in a woman younger than 30 in good health. The CDR3 reads as follows: CASSQGISAVNSPLHF. The DNA sequence reads TGTGCCAGCAGCCAAGGAATTTCAGCCGTCAATTCACCCCTCCACTTT.